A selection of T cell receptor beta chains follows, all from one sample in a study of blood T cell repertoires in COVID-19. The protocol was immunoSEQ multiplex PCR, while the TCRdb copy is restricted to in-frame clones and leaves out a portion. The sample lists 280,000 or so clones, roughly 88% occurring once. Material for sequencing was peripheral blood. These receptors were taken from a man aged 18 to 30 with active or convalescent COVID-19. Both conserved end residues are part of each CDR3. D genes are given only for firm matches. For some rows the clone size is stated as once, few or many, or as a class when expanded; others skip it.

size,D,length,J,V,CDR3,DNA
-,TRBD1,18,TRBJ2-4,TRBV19,CASSRGQGAVLAKNIQYF,TGTGCCAGTAGTAGAGGACAGGGGGCCGTTCTAGCCAAAAACATTCAGTACTTC
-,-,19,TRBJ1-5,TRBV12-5,CASGLVRRGVQISNQPQHF,TGTGCTAGTGGTTTGGTACGGCGAGGAGTCCAAATAAGCAATCAGCCCCAGCATTTT
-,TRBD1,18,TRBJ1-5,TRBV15,CATSRDLGTGGLGQPQHF,TGTGCCACCAGCAGAGATCTTGGGACAGGGGGCTTGGGTCAGCCCCAGCATTTT
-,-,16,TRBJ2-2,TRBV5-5,CASSLGPGQDTGELFF,TGTGCCAGCAGCTTAGGACCGGGACAAGACACCGGGGAGCTGTTTTTT
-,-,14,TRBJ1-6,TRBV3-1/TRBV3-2,CASSKGMRNSPLHF,TGTGCCAGCAGCAAGGGGATGAGGAATTCACCCCTCCACTTT
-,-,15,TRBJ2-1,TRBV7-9,CASSLAGGPSNEQFF,TGTGCCAGCAGCTTAGCGGGGGGGCCTAGCAATGAGCAGTTCTTC
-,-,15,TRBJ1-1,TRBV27,CASSLGKSGSTEAFF,TGTGCCAGCAGTTTGGGGAAGTCGGGGAGCACTGAAGCTTTCTTT
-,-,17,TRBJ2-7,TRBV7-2,CASSLGSGGGGSYEQYF,TGTGCCAGCAGCTTAGGATCAGGAGGGGGGGGCTCCTACGAGCAGTACTTC
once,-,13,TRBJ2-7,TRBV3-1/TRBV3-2,CASSPDPTGEQYF,TGTGCCAGCAGCCCCGACCCGACGGGCGAGCAGTACTTC
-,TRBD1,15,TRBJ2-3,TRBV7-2,CASSAGTGVADTQYF,TGTGCCAGCAGCGCCGGGACAGGGGTGGCAGATACGCAGTATTTT
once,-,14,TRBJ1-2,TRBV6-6,CASTPDPQGRGYTF,TGTGCCAGCACCCCGGATCCACAGGGAAGGGGCTACACCTTC
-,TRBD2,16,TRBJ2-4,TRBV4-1,CASSQGSGTTKNIQYF,TGCGCCAGCAGCCAGGGATCCGGGACTACCAAAAACATTCAGTACTTC
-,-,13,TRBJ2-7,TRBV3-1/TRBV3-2,CATAEGGAYEQYF,TGTGCCACCGCAGAGGGTGGTGCCTACGAGCAGTACTTC
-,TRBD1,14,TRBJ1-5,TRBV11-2,CASSSGQGARPQHF,TGTGCCAGCAGCTCTGGACAGGGGGCGCGGCCCCAGCATTTT
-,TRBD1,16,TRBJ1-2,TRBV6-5,CASSYSGQGARAGYTF,TGTGCCAGCAGTTACTCGGGACAGGGGGCGAGAGCTGGCTACACCTTC
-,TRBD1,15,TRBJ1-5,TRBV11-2,CASSAGTGMNQPQHF,TGTGCCAGCAGCGCCGGGACAGGGATGAATCAGCCCCAGCATTTT
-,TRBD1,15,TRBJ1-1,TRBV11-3,CASSLGTGENTEAFF,TGTGCCAGCAGCTTGGGGACAGGGGAGAACACTGAAGCTTTCTTT
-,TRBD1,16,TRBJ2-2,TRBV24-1,CATGPGQGANTGELFF,TGTGCCACCGGGCCGGGACAGGGGGCGAACACCGGGGAGCTGTTTTTT
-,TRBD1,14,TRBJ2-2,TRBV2,CASRMGQLTGELFF,TGTGCCAGCCGGATGGGACAGCTGACCGGGGAGCTGTTTTTT
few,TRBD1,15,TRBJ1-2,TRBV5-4,CASSQPGQPRYGYTF,TGTGCCAGCAGCCAGCCGGGACAGCCACGGTATGGCTACACCTTC
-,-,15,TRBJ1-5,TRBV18,CASSPPGQGNQPQHF,TGTGCCAGCTCACCACCGGGCCAGGGCAATCAGCCCCAGCATTTT
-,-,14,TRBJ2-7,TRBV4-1,CASSQERVSYEQYF,TGCGCCAGCAGCCAAGAGCGAGTCTCCTACGAGCAGTACTTC